The 28 T cell receptor beta chains below all came from one sample that was sequenced in a study of T cell repertoires in cytomegalovirus infection. MiXCR, run by TCRdb on the reads, gives a single entry per CDR3 protein. The sample contains 300,000 to 400,000 distinct CDR3 sequences, around 18% of which appear only once. Sequences were obtained from PBMCs. The receptors stem from a human donor in good health (CMV status not recorded). Some clones in this sample may be carry-over from other donors' samples.

This rearrangement joins TRBV12-5 to TRBJ2-5, with D uncertain. V gave up 0 bases and J gave up 5 bases, with 4 bases separating them. Germline CDR1 is LGHNT and CDR2 is FRNRAP. The CDR3 loop spans 12 amino acids. Here the CDR3 reads CASGLVGETQYF. CDR3 in DNA: TGTGCTAGTGGTTTGGTAGGGGAGACCCAGTACTTC.

The chain has TRBV2 and TRBJ2-3; the match to TRBD2 covers 11 bases. The CDR3 is made up of 17 amino acids. Trimming cost V 6 bases and J 0 bases; bases outside gene matches: 8. The germline gives CDR1 SNHLY, CDR2 FYNNEI. CDR3 sequence (DNA): TGTGCCAGCAGCCGCTTTGGACTAGCGGGTAGCACAGATACGCAGTATTTT. Protein: CASSRFGLAGSTDTQYF. Based on the CDR3 plus reference TRBV2 and TRBJ2-3, the full variable domain is EPEVTQTPSHQVTQMGQEVILRCVPISNHLYFYWYRQILGQKVEFLVSFYNNEISEKSEIFDDQFSVERPDGSNFTLKIRSTKLEDSAMYFCASSRFGLAGSTDTQYFGPGTRLTVL.

In its sample, this clonotype was seen many times. This chain links TRBV11-2 with TRBJ2-5; TRBD2 aligns across 12 bases. This CDR3 region has 20 residues. V trimming: 7 bases; J trimming: 4 bases; junction bases outside the gene matches: 22. The germline gives CDR1 SGHAT, CDR2 FQNNGV. CDR3 bases: TGTGCCAGCACTTCTAAGGGGCTAGCGGGAGGGCCTGGGTTCGTAGAGACCCAGTACTTC. Protein: CASTSKGLAGGPGFVETQYF.

A few counts support this clonotype. The J gene is TRBJ1-2, the V gene TRBV18; weak D call: TRBD1 (5 bases). V dropped 0 bases and J dropped 5 bases, with 10 bases sitting between them. The CDR3 is 14 amino acids. Germline V gene lookup returns CDR1 KGHSH and CDR2 LQKENI. CDR3 sequence reads: CASSPPGRTYGYTF. CDR3 nucleotide sequence: TGTGCCAGCTCACCACCGGGACGGACTTATGGCTACACCTTC. The whole variable domain, remainder taken from reference TRBV18 and TRBJ1-2, is NAGVMQNPRHLVRRRGQEARLRCSPMKGHSHVYWYRQLPEEGLKFMVYLQKENIIDESGMPKERFSAEFPKEGPSILRIQQVVRGDSAAYFCASSPPGRTYGYTFGSGTRLTVV.

This clonotype was recorded a few times. The genes are TRBV20-1 and TRBJ1-6; weak D call: TRBD1 (5 bases). V was shortened by 3 bases and J by 8 bases, with 14 bases between the two germline ends. There are 14 residues in the CDR3. Germline assignment: CDR1 DFQATT and CDR2 SNEGSKA (reference sequence). The CDR3 protein is CSARIPGGDSPLHF. The CDR3 region has the DNA TGCAGTGCTAGGATCCCGGGGGGGGATTCACCCCTCCACTTT.

The CDR3 bases are TGTGCCAGCAGCTTGGTGACGGGGCACTCCTACAATGAGCAGTTCTTC. Its translation: CASSLVTGHSYNEQFF. V gene TRBV5-4 combines with J gene TRBJ2-1; D possibly matches TRBD1 or TRBD2 (5 bases each). CDR1 and CDR2 (germline): SGHNT, YYREEE (reference sequence). The CDR3 loop spans 16 amino acids. V was clipped by 0 bases and J by 0 bases, with 10 bases between them.

This clonotype has at least ten counts. V and J are TRBV7-8 and TRBJ1-5; no clear D. The CDR3 is 15 amino acids. The V gene lost 7 bases and the J gene lost 4 bases, with 17 bases spanning the gap. CDR1 is SGHVS, CDR2 FQNEAQ, per germline. Written as DNA, the CDR3 is TGTGCCAGCAACGCAGATAGGGTTATTAATCAGCCCCAGCATTTT. This encodes CASNADRVINQPQHF. Drawing the rest from reference TRBV7-8 and TRBJ1-5, the complete variable domain is GAGVSQSPRYKVAKRGQDVALRCDPISGHVSLFWYQQALGQGPEFLTYFQNEAQLDKSGLPSDRFFAERPEGSVSTLKIQRTQQEDSAVYLCASNADRVINQPQHFGDGTRLSIL.

The sample holds many counts of this clonotype. The chain employs TRBV7-2 and TRBJ2-7, with TRBD1 as a possible D gene (6 bases). Trimming shortened V by 5 bases and J by 0 bases, and 14 bases separated the two germline ends. The CDR3 extends over 15 amino acids. In germline, CDR1 is SGHTA, CDR2 FQGNSA. The CDR3 DNA reads TGTGCCAGCAGCCAGTATACAGGGTACTCCTACGAGCAGTACTTC. Translated: CASSQYTGYSYEQYF.

This chain links TRBV28 with TRBJ2-5; maybe TRBD2 (5 bases). This CDR3 has 13 residues. Trimming removed 8 bases from V and 5 bases from J, with 15 bases in between. Germline CDR1 reads MDHEN; CDR2 reads SYDVKM. Written as DNA, the CDR3 is TGTGCCAGCGGGTCGGGGTTTGGGGAGACCCAGTACTTC. Protein: CASGSGFGETQYF.

This clonotype was counted many times. The V gene is TRBV7-6, the J gene TRBJ2-1; D remains unclear. CDR1 and CDR2 (germline): SGHVS, FNYEAQ. The CDR3 sequence is 14 residues long. Trimming took off 0 bases at V and 12 bases at J, with 15 bases between the two ends. This CDR3 reads CASSLAVHLNRQFF. The CDR3 region has the DNA TGTGCCAGCAGCTTAGCGGTACACCTTAATCGGCAGTTCTTC. Complete variable domain (other parts from reference TRBV7-6 and TRBJ2-1): GAGVSQSPRYKVTKRGQDVALRCDPISGHVSLYWYRQALGQGPEFLTYFNYEAQQDKSGLPNDRFSAERPEGSISTLTIQRTEQRDSAMYRCASSLAVHLNRQFFGPGTRLTVL.

This clonotype occurred many times. The chain employs TRBV7-2 and TRBJ1-4; TRBD1 matches 7 bases. Per germline, CDR1 SGHTA and CDR2 FQGNSA. V lost 3 bases and J lost 8; bases outside the gene matches: 9. This CDR3 region has 15 residues. CDR3 sequence reads: CASSFNQGVSEKLFF. DNA for the CDR3: TGTGCCAGCAGCTTTAATCAGGGGGTTAGCGAAAAACTGTTTTTT.

This clonotype was detected a few times. V and J are TRBV29-1 and TRBJ1-4, with D unclear. V dropped 4 bases and J dropped 8 bases, with 11 bases sitting between them. This CDR3 contains 12 residues. The germline V gene encodes CDR1 SQVTM and CDR2 ANQGSEA. The CDR3 protein is CSVGALGEKLFF. The CDR3 coding sequence is TGCAGCGTTGGGGCCCTGGGGGAAAAACTGTTTTTT.

Ten or more counts support this clonotype. The chain carries TRBV7-2 and TRBJ1-6; weak D call: TRBD1 (5 bases). This CDR3 is built from 18 residues. CDR1 is SGHTA and CDR2 is FQGNSA in the germline V gene. V shed 3 bases and J shed 6 bases, with 21 bases lying between them. CDR3 protein: CASSLDAWGQGVNSPLHF. The CDR3 DNA reads as TGTGCCAGCAGCTTGGACGCCTGGGGCCAAGGCGTTAATTCACCCCTCCACTTT.

This clonotype came up once. This chain uses TRBV20-1 with TRBJ1-6; D gene uncertain. The CDR3 extends over 13 amino acids. Trimming removed 0 bases at V and 10 bases at J, with 10 bases between. Germline lookup yields CDR1 DFQATT and CDR2 SNEGSKA (reference sequence). The CDR3 DNA reads TGCAGTGCTAGAGATGATAGCGGCTCACCCCTCCACTTT. Amino acid sequence: CSARDDSGSPLHF.

This clonotype was observed a few times. The J gene is TRBJ2-7, the V gene TRBV5-1; D gene ambiguous. Trimming took off 3 bases at V and 1 base at J, with 8 bases between the two ends. This CDR3 spans 13 amino acids. Germline V gene lookup returns CDR1 SGHRS and CDR2 YFSETQ. CDR3 coding DNA: TGCGCCAGCAGCTCGGACCCTTCCTACGAGCAGTACTTC. Translating it yields CASSSDPSYEQYF. Drawing the rest from reference TRBV5-1 and TRBJ2-7, the complete variable domain is KAGVTQTPRYLIKTRGQQVTLSCSPISGHRSVSWYQQTPGQGLQFLFEYFSETQRNKGNFPGRFSGRQFSNSRSEMNVSTLELGDSALYLCASSSDPSYEQYFGPGTRLTVT.

This sequence joins TRBV20-1 and TRBJ1-1; TRBD1 is a possible D gene (5 bases). The ends were cut back, 6 bases at V and 6 bases at J, with 14 bases in the middle. Germline assignment: CDR1 DFQATT and CDR2 SNEGSKA (reference sequence). The length of the CDR3 is 12 residues. The CDR3 region has the DNA TGCAGTGCCAAGAGGGGAAGCGCTGAAGCTTTCTTT. Translating gives CSAKRGSAEAFF.

This clonotype was recorded at least ten times. The chain is built from TRBV7-9 and TRBJ2-5, with a weak D call TRBD1 (6 bases). The germline gives CDR1 SEHNR, CDR2 FQNEAQ (reference sequence). V was clipped by 5 bases and J by 5 bases, with 24 bases between them. This CDR3 comprises 17 residues. The CDR3 region is CASSPPPRDNTRETQYF. The CDR3 nucleotides are TGTGCCAGCAGCCCCCCCCCCCGGGACAACACACGCGAGACCCAGTACTTC.

This clonotype was counted a few times. J is TRBJ2-5 and V is TRBV6-5, with D possibly matching TRBD2 (6 bases). The V end was cut by 2 bases, the J end by 4 bases, with 14 bases between. The length of the CDR3 is 15 residues. Germline lookup yields CDR1 MNHEY and CDR2 SVGAGI. CDR3 amino acids: CASSYGGTSGETQYF. The CDR3 DNA sequence: TGTGCCAGCAGTTACGGGGGGACCTCGGGAGAGACCCAGTACTTC.

Many counts were recorded for this clonotype. The rearrangement uses TRBV7-2 and TRBJ2-1; 9 bases agree with TRBD2. Germline V gene lookup returns CDR1 SGHTA and CDR2 FQGNSA. The CDR3 runs 15 residues. The V segment lost 8 bases and the J segment 10 bases; nucleotides outside the gene matches: 15. CDR3 sequence reads: CASRGAGGPFLEQFF. CDR3 DNA sequence: TGTGCCAGCCGGGGGGCGGGAGGGCCGTTCTTAGAGCAGTTCTTC.

In this sample, this clonotype turned up many times. The gene calls are TRBV7-9 and TRBJ2-7; 10 bases agree with TRBD1. V trimming: 6 bases; J trimming: 2 bases; junction bases outside the gene matches: 10. CDR3 length equals 16 residues. The germline gives CDR1 SEHNR, CDR2 FQNEAQ (reference sequence). The CDR3 is CASSPKAGTGAYEQYF. The CDR3 DNA follows: TGTGCCAGCAGTCCCAAAGCCGGGACAGGGGCCTACGAGCAGTACTTC.

This clonotype was observed a handful of times. This chain links TRBV4-1 with TRBJ2-1; D gene unclear. Trimming cost V 1 base and J 7 bases, with 8 bases left between them. This CDR3 contains 13 residues. Germline CDR1 and CDR2: MGHRA and YSYEKL. DNA of the CDR3: TGCGCCAGCAGCCAAGGAAGAGAAAATGAGCAGTTCTTC. This gives the protein CASSQGRENEQFF.

This clonotype was recorded a few times. The chain recombines TRBV7-9 with TRBJ2-3, with 8 bases aligning to TRBD2. Germline trimming cut 6 bases from V and 2 bases from J; bases unmatched to any gene: 4. CDR1 is SEHNR and CDR2 is FQNEAQ in the germline V gene (reference sequence). This CDR3 region has 14 residues. CDR3 sequence: CASRASGLTDTQYF. DNA for the CDR3: TGTGCCAGCAGGGCTAGCGGGCTCACAGATACGCAGTATTTT.

The rearrangement joins TRBV24-1 to TRBJ1-1; 7 bases are a match to TRBD1. The CDR3 totals 15 residues. Trimming removed 2 bases from V and 3 bases from J; junction bases left unmatched: 5. Germline V gene sequence: CDR1 KGHDR, CDR2 SFDVKD. CDR3 sequence (DNA): TGTGCCACCAGTGATTCCGCAGGGGGTCACACTGAAGCTTTCTTT. Amino acids: CATSDSAGGHTEAFF.

This clonotype was counted at least ten times. The chain is built from TRBV7-2 and TRBJ2-3; possible D gene TRBD1, 5 bases. Trimming pared 7 bases from V and 0 bases from J, leaving 14 bases between. CDR3 length: 15 residues. Germline values: CDR1 SGHTA, CDR2 FQGNSA. The CDR3 spells CASTFIGASTDTQYF. In DNA form, the CDR3 reads TGTGCCAGCACCTTTATAGGGGCGAGCACAGATACGCAGTATTTT.

The chain employs TRBV6-5 and TRBJ2-5, with 9 bases aligning to TRBD2. Germline-derived CDR1 and CDR2 are MNHEY and SVGAGI. CDR3 length: 15 residues. With V trimmed by 2 bases and J by 5 bases, 6 bases remained unmatched. The CDR3 reads CASSYAGGVGETQYF. CDR3 DNA sequence: TGTGCCAGCAGTTACGCGGGAGGGGTGGGGGAGACCCAGTACTTC.

A remark on this clonotype: Its ends do not fully match the called genes, so a read error is possible. The chain is built from TRBV5-3 and TRBJ1-2; TRBD1 might be the D (6 bases). TRBV5-3 is reported as an ORF; its role is uncertain. This CDR3 contains 16 residues. The CDR3 nucleotides are TGTGCCAGCAGCTTGGGGGCCGGGACTGAAAGCTATGGCTACACCTTC. It translates to CASSLGAGTESYGYTF.

In nucleotides, the CDR3 is TGCAGTGCAGGGGGCTATTCGAGCACAGATACGCAGTATTTT. It translates to CSAGGYSSTDTQYF. J is TRBJ2-3 and V is TRBV20-1; 7 bases fit TRBD1. Trimming took 6 bases from V and 0 from J; bases not matched to a gene: 6. Germline lookup yields CDR1 DFQATT and CDR2 SNEGSKA (reference sequence). This CDR3 has 14 residues.

This clonotype was detected a few times. The chain uses TRBV6-1 and TRBJ2-1; 9 bases line up with TRBD1. Germline CDR1 MNHNS, CDR2 SASEGT. CDR3 size: 16 residues. The ends lost 5 bases at V and 8 bases at J; junction bases unmatched: 13. The CDR3 DNA reads TGTGCCAGCAGTTCCTTCGACAGGGGGAGGGGCGATGAGCAGTTCTTC. Its translation is CASSSFDRGRGDEQFF.